This entry is about one T cell receptor (beta chain). Its specificity is not known. This specimen comes from a study of shared clonotypes between healthy human individuals. Overall study: With ages of 18 to 49, the donors were a couple of women and a few men. General study points: What naive subsets generally showed was a larger estimated richness than memory subsets showed.

This CDR3 region has 16 residues. The V gene's germline CDR1 is MGHRA and CDR2 YSYEKL. The V gene lost 1 base and the J gene lost 8 bases, with 18 bases spanning the gap. Generated by immunoSEQ multiplex PCR, the TCRdb table keeps only in-frame clones and is missing some. Here the sample spans over a million clones, about 77% being singletons. This clonotype was sampled from a man between 18 and 29 years old in good health. The sequenced sample was memory CD4+ T cells sorted from blood. The subset: CD45RA-negative fraction. This chain joins TRBV4-1 and TRBJ2-1, with D uncertain. The CDR3, as DNA: TGCGCCAGCAGCCAAGGCCCGGGCCCAGCGATCGATGAGCAGTTCTTC. The encoded protein is CASSQGPGPAIDEQFF.